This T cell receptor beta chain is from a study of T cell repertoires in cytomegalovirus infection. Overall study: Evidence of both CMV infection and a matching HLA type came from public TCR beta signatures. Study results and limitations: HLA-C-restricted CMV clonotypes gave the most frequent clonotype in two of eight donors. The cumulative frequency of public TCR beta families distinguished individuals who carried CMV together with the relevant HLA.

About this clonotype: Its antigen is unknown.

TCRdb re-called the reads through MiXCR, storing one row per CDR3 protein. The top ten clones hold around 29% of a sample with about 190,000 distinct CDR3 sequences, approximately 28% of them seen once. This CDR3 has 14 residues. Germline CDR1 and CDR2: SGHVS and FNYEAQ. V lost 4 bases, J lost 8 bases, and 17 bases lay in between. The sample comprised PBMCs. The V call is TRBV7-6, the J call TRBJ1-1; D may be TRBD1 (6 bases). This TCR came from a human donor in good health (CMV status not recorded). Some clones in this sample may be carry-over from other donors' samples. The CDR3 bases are TGTGCCAGCAGCTCCTTAACAGGGAGTGGGGAAGCTTTCTTT. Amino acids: CASSSLTGSGEAFF.